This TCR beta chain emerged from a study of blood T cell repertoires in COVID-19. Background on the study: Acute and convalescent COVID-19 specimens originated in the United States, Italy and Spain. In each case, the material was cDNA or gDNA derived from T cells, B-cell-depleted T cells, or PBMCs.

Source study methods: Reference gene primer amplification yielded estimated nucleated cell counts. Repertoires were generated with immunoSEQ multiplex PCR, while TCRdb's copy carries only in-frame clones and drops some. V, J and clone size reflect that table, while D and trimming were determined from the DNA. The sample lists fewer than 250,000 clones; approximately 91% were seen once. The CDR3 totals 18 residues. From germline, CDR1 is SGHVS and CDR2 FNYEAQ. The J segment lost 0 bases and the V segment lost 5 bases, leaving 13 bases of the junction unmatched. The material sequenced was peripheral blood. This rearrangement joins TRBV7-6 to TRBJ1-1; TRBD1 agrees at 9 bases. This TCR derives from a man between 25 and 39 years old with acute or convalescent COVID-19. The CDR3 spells CASSTLRTGVGMNTEAFF. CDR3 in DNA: TGTGCCAGCAGCACCCTACGGACAGGGGTTGGGATGAACACTGAAGCTTTCTTT.